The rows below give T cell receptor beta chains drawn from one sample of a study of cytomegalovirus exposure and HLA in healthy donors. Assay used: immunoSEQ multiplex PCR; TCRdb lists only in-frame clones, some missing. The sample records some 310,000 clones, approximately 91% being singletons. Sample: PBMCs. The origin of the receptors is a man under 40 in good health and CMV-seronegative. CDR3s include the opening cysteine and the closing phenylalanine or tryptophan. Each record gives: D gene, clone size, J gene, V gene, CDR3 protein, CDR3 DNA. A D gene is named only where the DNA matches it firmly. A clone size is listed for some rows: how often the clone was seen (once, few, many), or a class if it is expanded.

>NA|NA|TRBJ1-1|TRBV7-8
CASSLAGQVNTEAFF
TGTGCCAGCAGCTTAGCAGGACAAGTGAACACTGAAGCTTTCTTT
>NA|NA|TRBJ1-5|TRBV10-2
CASSEAGSNQPQHF
TGCGCCAGCAGTGAGGCAGGGAGCAATCAGCCCCAGCATTTT
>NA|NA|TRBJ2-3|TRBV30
CAWRTVSTDTQYF
TGTGCCTGGAGAACAGTTAGCACAGATACGCAGTATTTT
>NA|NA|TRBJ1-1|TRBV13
CASSSTVNTEAFF
TGTGCCAGCAGCTCTACAGTTAACACTGAAGCTTTCTTT
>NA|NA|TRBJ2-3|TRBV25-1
CASSALPTDTQYF
TGTGCCAGCAGTGCCCTTCCCACAGATACGCAGTATTTT
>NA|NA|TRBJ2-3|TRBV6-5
CASKRGTLTDTQYF
TGTGCCAGCAAACGGGGGACTCTCACAGATACGCAGTATTTT
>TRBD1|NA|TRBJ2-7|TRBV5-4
CASSWDRANEQYF
TGTGCCAGCAGCTGGGACAGGGCGAACGAGCAGTACTTC
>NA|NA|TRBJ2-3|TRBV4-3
CASSQELVESTDTQYF
TGCGCCAGCAGCCAAGAACTAGTTGAGAGCACAGATACGCAGTATTTT
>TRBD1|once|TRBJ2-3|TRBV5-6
CASSTPQGRSDTQYF
TGTGCCAGCAGTACACCACAGGGGCGGTCAGATACGCAGTATTTT
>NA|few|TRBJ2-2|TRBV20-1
CSAVNTGELFF
TGCAGTGCCGTTAACACCGGGGAGCTGTTTTTT
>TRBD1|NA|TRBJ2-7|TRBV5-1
CASRGTGVYEQYF
TGCGCCAGCCGGGGGACAGGGGTCTACGAGCAGTACTTC
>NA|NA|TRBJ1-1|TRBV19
CASSIVGGAWTEAFF
TGTGCCAGTAGTATAGTTGGGGGGGCCTGGACTGAAGCTTTCTTT
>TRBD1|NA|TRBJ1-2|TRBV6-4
CATRSPGGDGYTF
TGTGCCACCAGGAGCCCAGGGGGCGATGGCTACACCTTC
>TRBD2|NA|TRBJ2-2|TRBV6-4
CASSVFGTSGNTGELFF
TGTGCCAGCAGTGTTTTCGGGACTAGCGGGAACACCGGGGAGCTGTTTTTT
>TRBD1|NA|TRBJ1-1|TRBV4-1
CASSLDREETEAFF
TGCGCCAGCAGCCTGGACAGGGAGGAGACTGAAGCTTTCTTT
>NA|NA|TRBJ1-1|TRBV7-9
CASSTINREIAEAFF
TGTGCCAGCAGCACCATCAACAGGGAAATCGCTGAAGCTTTCTTT
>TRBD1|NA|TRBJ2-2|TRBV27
CASSFGTGGTGELFF
TGTGCCAGCAGTTTCGGGACAGGGGGTACCGGGGAGCTGTTTTTT
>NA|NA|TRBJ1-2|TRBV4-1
CASSLRVMRIANYGYTF
TGCGCCAGCAGCCTTAGAGTTATGCGCATAGCTAACTATGGCTACACCTTC
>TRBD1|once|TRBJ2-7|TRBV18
CASSSGTDSLGQYF
TGTGCCAGCTCCTCCGGGACAGACTCTTTAGGGCAGTACTTC
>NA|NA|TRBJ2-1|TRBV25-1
CASSESSIVASEQFF
TGTGCCAGCAGTGAATCCTCCATTGTGGCTTCCGAGCAGTTCTTC